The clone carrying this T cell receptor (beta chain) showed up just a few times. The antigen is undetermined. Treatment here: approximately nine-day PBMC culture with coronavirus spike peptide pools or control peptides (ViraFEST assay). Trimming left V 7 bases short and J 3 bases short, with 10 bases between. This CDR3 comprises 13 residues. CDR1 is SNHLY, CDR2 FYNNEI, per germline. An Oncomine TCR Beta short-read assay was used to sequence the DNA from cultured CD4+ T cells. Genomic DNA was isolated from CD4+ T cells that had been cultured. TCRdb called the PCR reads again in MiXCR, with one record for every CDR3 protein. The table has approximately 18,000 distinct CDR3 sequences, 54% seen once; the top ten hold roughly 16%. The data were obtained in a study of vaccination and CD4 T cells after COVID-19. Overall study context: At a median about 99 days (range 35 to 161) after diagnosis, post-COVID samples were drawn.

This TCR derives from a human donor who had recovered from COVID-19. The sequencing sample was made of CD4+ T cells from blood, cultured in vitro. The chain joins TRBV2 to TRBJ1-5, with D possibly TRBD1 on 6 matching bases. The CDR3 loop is CASNGQNNQPQHF. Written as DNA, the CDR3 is TGTGCCAGCAACGGACAGAACAATCAGCCCCAGCATTTT.